Below are 29 T cell receptor beta chains sequenced from a single sample in a study of lung T cells in sarcoidosis with Löfgren's syndrome. TCRdb reanalysed the reads using MiXCR and keeps one entry per CDR3 protein. The data show 20,000 or so distinct CDR3 sequences, with approximately 21% seen just once and over 4% held by the top ten. Sequenced material: CD4+ T cells from PBMCs. These receptors originate from a human donor with sarcoidosis (Löfgren's syndrome or another form), or a control subject (not recorded which).

This chain joins TRBV6-6 and TRBJ2-1; 11 positions agree with TRBD2. The trim removed 11 bases at V and 9 bases at J, leaving 18 bases unmatched. CDR1 MNHNY and CDR2 SVGAGI come from the germline V gene (reference sequence). The CDR3 runs to 16 residues. The CDR3 here is CASKKPGFSGRGEQFF. DNA of the CDR3: TGTGCCTCAAAAAAACCCGGCTTTAGCGGGAGGGGTGAGCAGTTCTTC.

By frequency in the sample, this clonotype is medium-sized (0.01 to 0.1%). The gene calls are TRBV6-1 and TRBJ2-7, with D unclear. There are 12 residues in the CDR3. Germline V lookup: CDR1 MNHNS, CDR2 SASEGT. V shed 10 bases and J shed 3 bases, with 13 bases lying between them. CDR3 residues: CAIGGSNYEQYF. DNA of the CDR3: TGTGCCATCGGTGGCTCCAACTACGAGCAGTACTTC.

J is TRBJ2-1 and V is TRBV28; 10 bases are a match to TRBD1. The CDR3 loop spans 13 amino acids. Germline assignment: CDR1 MDHEN and CDR2 SYDVKM. V dropped 8 bases and J dropped 9; count of bases not matched to a gene: 7. CDR3 in amino acids: CASLRTGGIEQFF. The CDR3 bases are TGTGCCAGCCTCCGGACAGGGGGTATTGAGCAGTTCTTC.

There are many counts of this clonotype. This CDR3 reads CASSLVNSLHGYTF. CDR3 sequence (DNA): TGTGCCAGCAGCTTAGTGAACAGCCTGCACGGCTACACCTTC. J is TRBJ1-2 and V is TRBV11-2, with unresolved D. The CDR3 extends over 14 amino acids. From germline, CDR1 is SGHAT and CDR2 FQNNGV. Trimming left V 1 base short and J 8 bases short, with 14 bases between.

This clonotype has a count of ten or more. The chain has TRBV28 and TRBJ1-3, with 7 nucleotides matching TRBD1. Germline V gene sequence: CDR1 MDHEN, CDR2 SYDVKM. V gave up 6 bases and J gave up 2 bases; unmatched junction bases: 1. The CDR3 runs to 13 residues. In nucleotides, the CDR3 is TGTGCCAGCAGGGGGACAGCTGGAAACACCATATATTTT. Protein: CASRGTAGNTIYF.

There are many counts of this clonotype. The rearrangement joins TRBV11-2 to TRBJ1-1; D not certain. The CDR3 totals 14 residues. Germline V gene data show CDR1 as SGHAT and CDR2 as FQNNGV. The V end lost 3 bases, the J end lost 4 bases, and 12 bases lay between the germline ends. The CDR3 is CASSFDHRTTEAFF. The CDR3 nucleotides are TGTGCCAGCAGCTTCGATCACCGGACCACTGAAGCTTTCTTT.

Many counts were recorded for this clonotype. The rearrangement uses TRBV30 and TRBJ1-1; maybe TRBD1 (6 bases). Germline CDR1 is GTSNPN and CDR2 is SVGIG (reference sequence). CDR3 length equals 15 residues. V lost 0 bases and J lost 5, with 16 bases in between. The CDR3 DNA reads TGTGCCTGGAGTGTCCCGGGGGGCCGAGGGACTGAAGCTTTCTTT. Its protein product is CAWSVPGGRGTEAFF.

A word on this clonotype: Given a much more abundant clone one base away, this may be a read error. J is TRBJ2-3 and V is TRBV5-4; D gene ambiguous. The last part of the DNA fits TRBJ1-5 better; the J call may be wrong. This CDR3 is 13 amino acids long. Germline V CDR1 and CDR2: SGHNT, YYREEE (reference sequence). The CDR3 DNA follows: TGTGCCATCCGGGCGATAGACACAGATACGCAGCATTTT. As protein: CAIRAIDTDTQHF.

There are many counts of this clonotype. V and J are TRBV7-2 and TRBJ2-3; 11 bases align to TRBD2. J was trimmed by 6 bases and V by 5 bases; bases with no gene match: 7. CDR1 is SGHTA and CDR2 is FQGNSA in the germline V gene. The CDR3 totals 15 residues. DNA of the CDR3: TGTGCCAGCAGCACGGGACTAGCGGACTCCGATACGCAGTATTTT. Protein: CASSTGLADSDTQYF.

This clonotype was seen repeatedly, ten times or more. This chain joins TRBV19 and TRBJ1-2, with D possibly matching TRBD1 (5 bases). V gave up 5 bases and J gave up 0 bases, with 13 bases separating them. CDR3 length: 15 residues. The germline V gene encodes CDR1 LNHDA and CDR2 SQIVND (reference sequence). CDR3 loop: CASSRTGRTNYGYTF. The CDR3 DNA sequence: TGTGCCAGTAGTCGTACAGGAAGAACTAACTATGGCTACACCTTC.

In its sample, this clonotype was seen many times. The chain is built from TRBV4-2 and TRBJ2-3, with 8 bases fitting TRBD2. CDR1 is LGHNA, CDR2 YNFKEQ, per germline. This CDR3 contains 17 residues. V was pared by 3 bases and J by 1 base, with 9 bases of the junction left unmatched. In DNA form, the CDR3 reads TGTGCCAGCAGCCAGGGAGGAGCGGGAGACGGCACAGATACGCAGTATTTT. As protein: CASSQGGAGDGTDTQYF.

This clonotype was detected ten times or more. The chain links TRBV2 to TRBJ1-2, with D tentatively TRBD1 (5 bases). Germline assignment: CDR1 SNHLY and CDR2 FYNNEI. The CDR3 totals 13 residues. V lost 2 bases and J 7 bases, leaving 11 bases between the germline ends. The CDR3 DNA is TGTGCCAGCAGTGAACGGGAGAGGGGTGGCTACACCTTC. Its translation: CASSERERGGYTF.

This clonotype occurred many times. The chain combines TRBV29-1 with TRBJ2-2; 8 nucleotides match TRBD2. Germline CDR1 and CDR2: SQVTM and ANQGSEA. The CDR3 totals 14 residues. J was trimmed by 0 bases and V by 7 bases; bases with no gene match: 4. CDR3 amino acids: CSGFSGANTGELFF. The DNA for the CDR3 is TGCAGCGGGTTTAGCGGGGCGAACACCGGGGAGCTGTTTTTT.

By sample share, this clonotype is medium-sized. The rearrangement uses TRBV28 and TRBJ1-5, with D unresolved. This CDR3 is 14 amino acids long. CDR1 MDHEN and CDR2 SYDVKM come from the germline V gene. Trimming stripped 5 bases from V and 4 bases from J, with 12 bases between. CDR3 sequence reads: CASSPGQINQPQHF. DNA for the CDR3: TGTGCCAGCAGTCCCGGCCAAATTAATCAGCCCCAGCATTTT.

For this clonotype: This may stem from a read error, because a much larger clone lies one nucleotide away. The chain uses TRBV7-2 and TRBJ2-1; 10 nucleotides align to TRBD1. Germline V gives CDR1 SGHTA, CDR2 FQGNSA. After removal of 4 bases from V and 9 bases from J, the junction contained 3 bases not matched to a gene. The CDR3 has 13 residues. The CDR3 nucleotides read TGTGCCAGCAGCTCGACAGGGGGCAGTGAGCAGTTCTTC. It yields the protein CASSSTGGSEQFF.

This chain uses TRBV30 with TRBJ1-5, with 7 bases matching TRBD1. With 5 bases clipped from V and 2 bases from J, the junction kept 3 bases outside the gene matches. The CDR3 runs to 13 residues. Germline CDR1 and CDR2: GTSNPN and SVGIG (reference sequence). DNA for the CDR3: TGTGCCTGGGACAGGGAACGCAATCAGCCCCAGCATTTT. The encoded protein is CAWDRERNQPQHF.

On this clonotype: No conserved phenylalanine or tryptophan is present at the end of the CDR3, so a read error is the likely explanation. No DNA is shown, since the ends of the CDR3 on it are uncertain; the CDR3 is the one TCRdb lists. The chain combines TRBV20-1 with TRBJ2-3; the D segment call TRBD2 is taken from the table without a DNA check. In germline, CDR1 is DFQATT, CDR2 SNEGSKA (reference sequence). The CDR3 length is 15 residues, termini included. CDR3 in amino acids: CSAFETSGGTDTQCL.

V is TRBV5-4 and J is TRBJ2-6; D unclear. V was pared by 3 bases and J by 0 bases, with 13 bases between. The germline V gene has CDR1 SGHNT and CDR2 YYREEE (reference sequence). The CDR3 covers 17 residues. CDR3 bases: TGTGCCAGCAGCTCTCCCGGGCGGAGCTCTGGGGCCAACGTCCTGACTTTC. Protein: CASSSPGRSSGANVLTF.

V is TRBV29-1 and J is TRBJ2-3; 13 bases map to TRBD2. The V and J ends lost 7 bases and 9 bases, in that order; junction bases with no gene match: 10. This CDR3 spans 14 amino acids. Per the germline V gene, CDR1 is SQVTM and CDR2 is ANQGSEA. The CDR3 nucleotides are TGCAGCGCCCATCCGGGACTAGCGGGATACACGCAGTATTTT. Translated: CSAHPGLAGYTQYF.

This clonotype is medium-sized (0.01 to 0.1%) in the sample. This chain connects TRBV15 to TRBJ2-1, with TRBD2 as a possible D gene (5 bases). The V gene lost 8 bases and the J gene lost 2 bases, with 13 bases spanning the gap. CDR1 is LNHNV and CDR2 is YYDKDF in the germline V gene (reference sequence). The CDR3 runs to 14 residues. CDR3 DNA: TGTGCCACCGGAGTGATGGGAGCCTACAATGAGCAGTTCTTC. Its translation: CATGVMGAYNEQFF.

In the case of this clonotype: A much larger clone differs by one base, so this may be a read error. This rearrangement joins TRBV28 to TRBJ1-2; D is perhaps TRBD1 (6 bases). The CDR3 has 13 amino acids. Germline CDR1 MDHEN, CDR2 SYDVKM. This CDR3 reads CAGSLQGGYGYTF. The CDR3 DNA reads as TGTGCCGGCAGTTTACAGGGTGGTTATGGCTACACCTTC.

By share, this clonotype ranks as medium-sized (0.01 to 0.1%). The rearrangement uses TRBV20-1 and TRBJ1-5, with D uncertain. Trimming took 5 bases from V and 0 from J, leaving 8 bases between them. The germline CDR1 and CDR2 sequences are DFQATT and SNEGSKA (reference sequence). The CDR3 is made up of 13 amino acids. DNA of the CDR3: TGCAGTGCTTTTTATTATAGCAATCAGCCCCAGCATTTT. Amino acid sequence: CSAFYYSNQPQHF.

By share of the sample, this clonotype is medium-sized. The chain carries TRBV20-1 and TRBJ2-7; 7 bases map to TRBD2. The V gene end was trimmed by 2 bases and the J gene end by 2 bases; junction bases not matched to a gene: 9. CDR3 size: 15 residues. CDR1 is DFQATT, CDR2 SNEGSKA, per germline (reference sequence). For the CDR3, the DNA is TGCAGTGCTAGAAAAGGACTAGTCCCCACCTACGAGCAGTACTTC. It yields the protein CSARKGLVPTYEQYF.

This clonotype was recorded at least ten times. The V call is TRBV12-3 or TRBV12-4, the J call TRBJ2-7; D not resolved. V lost 3 bases and J 3 bases, leaving 3 bases between the germline ends. This CDR3 contains 11 residues. The DNA of the CDR3 is TGTGCCAGCAGTTTCAGCTACGAGCAGTACTTC. Protein sequence: CASSFSYEQYF.

In this sample, this clonotype turned up many times. The rearrangement links TRBV3-1 to TRBJ2-7; perhaps TRBD2 as D (6 bases). Germline CDR1 LGHDT, CDR2 YNNKEL (reference sequence). The CDR3 is 15 residues long. V was clipped by 2 bases and J by 3 bases, with 14 bases between them. The CDR3 here is CASSQSVLAGYEQYF. The CDR3, as DNA: TGTGCCAGCAGCCAATCAGTACTAGCCGGCTACGAGCAGTACTTC.

This clonotype is medium-sized in the sample. The chain recombines TRBV14 with TRBJ1-1, with unresolved D. The CDR3 covers 13 residues. Trimming stripped 4 bases from V and 4 bases from J, with 10 bases between. Germline V gives CDR1 SGHDN, CDR2 FVKESK. For the CDR3, the DNA is TGTGCCAGCAGCCGAGAATATGGCACTGAAGCTTTCTTT. Residues: CASSREYGTEAFF.

This clonotype was counted a few times. The V and J genes are TRBV5-1 and TRBJ2-5, with a weak D call TRBD2 (6 bases). Deletions cut 4 bases from V and 7 bases from J, with 14 bases between. Germline values: CDR1 SGHRS, CDR2 YFSETQ. CDR3 length: 13 residues. In nucleotides, the CDR3 is TGCGCCAGCAGCCCCGAGGGAGCGGGGACCCAGTACTTC. Translated, it gives CASSPEGAGTQYF.

By share of the sample, this clonotype is medium-sized. The rearrangement links TRBV6-1 to TRBJ2-3; 11 nucleotides match TRBD2. The J segment lost 3 bases and the V segment lost 6 bases, leaving 5 bases of the junction unmatched. The CDR3 extends over 15 amino acids. CDR1 and CDR2 (germline): MNHNS, SASEGT. CDR3 region: CASRISGGGTDTQYF. The DNA of the CDR3 is TGTGCCAGCAGGATTAGCGGGGGGGGAACAGATACGCAGTATTTT.

This clonotype was recorded many times. The CDR3: CSAGAPPYNEQFF. The CDR3 DNA reads as TGCAGTGCGGGGGCACCACCCTACAATGAGCAGTTCTTC. This chain connects TRBV20-1 to TRBJ2-1; the D gene is possibly TRBD1 (6 bases). Germline CDR1 DFQATT, CDR2 SNEGSKA (reference sequence). The V end was cut by 6 bases, the J end by 2 bases, with 11 bases between. The CDR3 is 13 residues long.